What follows is one TCR beta chain and its context. This receptor's antigen is unknown. Base-call qualities are not available, and no considerably larger clone is one nucleotide away. The immunoSEQ assay was used to sequence TCR beta chain CDR3 regions from genomic DNA. Rearranged VDJ segments were amplified with primers that anneal to V and J segments. The paper's processing steps were these. The ImmunoSeq Analyzer software was used to compute clonality and richness metrics. Clones with differential abundance between regions were identified with Fisher's exact test combined with a beta-binomial method for additional stringency. This immuneACCESS table, as held by TCRdb, lists in-frame sequences with V and J called but not all clones. Of the missing ones, under half trace to an unresolved V gene in checked studies; the others have no known cause. That table gives V, J and clone size, and the DNA gave D and trimming. This sample gives about 20,000 clones in total; around 67% of them show up just once. About a sixth of the sample is taken by the ten largest.

This entry is derived from a study of intratumoral heterogeneity in liver cancer. For context, the study as a whole: Across the full roughly 15-patient cohort, most patients were male and the median age was roughly 63 years. To examine intratumor heterogeneity, the study integrated RNA-seq, DNA sequencing, TCR-seq and SNP array data obtained from multiple regions of hepatocellular carcinoma specimens. The overall cohort comprised about 70 multiregional samples from about 14 HCC patients, with under 55 tumoral and approximately 20 adjacent nontumoral regions. Overall results and qualifications from the work: A relatively low patient number and under-sampled tumor-infiltrating lymphocyte representation were acknowledged by the authors as limitations.

Every patient had early-stage hepatocellular carcinoma and went to surgical resection without receiving any prior therapy. The sampled areas showed no macroscopic signs of necrosis or hemorrhage. TCR sequencing (ImmunoSeq) was performed on multiple regions from a couple of patients. Each frozen resection tissue sample was taken at least 1 cm away from every other sample. Samples labelled N were derived from nontumoral liver tissue adjacent to the tumor. Genomic DNA was isolated from bulk tissue with the DNeasy blood and tissue kit. The CDR3 starts with the cysteine, ends with the phenylalanine, and has 15 residues. Just CDR3 DNA is preserved here, 45 bases in frame from base 1. Here V drops 6 bases and J drops 2 bases, and the junction holds 7 bases not matched to any gene. CDR1 and CDR2, per the germline V gene (reference sequence), are MNHEY and SMNVEV.

The TCR sequence derives from a woman in her 70s with hepatocellular carcinoma. The rearranged segments are TRBV27 and TRBJ1-5; 7 bases in between match TRBD1. The sequenced sample was tumor-adjacent normal tissue, obtained before any cancer treatment. The DNA sequence is TGTGCCAGCAGACCAAGAGGGGGCGGCAATCAGCCCCAGCATTTT. This codes for CASRPRGGGNQPQHF.